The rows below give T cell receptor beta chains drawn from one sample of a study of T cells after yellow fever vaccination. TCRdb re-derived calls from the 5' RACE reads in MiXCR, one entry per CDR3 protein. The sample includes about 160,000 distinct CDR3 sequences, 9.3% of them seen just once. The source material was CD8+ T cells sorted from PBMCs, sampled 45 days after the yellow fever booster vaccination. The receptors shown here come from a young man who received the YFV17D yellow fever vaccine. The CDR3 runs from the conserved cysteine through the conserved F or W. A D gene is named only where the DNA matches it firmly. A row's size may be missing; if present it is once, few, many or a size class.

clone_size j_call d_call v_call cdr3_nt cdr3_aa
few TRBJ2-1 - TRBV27 TGTGCCAGCACCAAGGACTACCTCAATGAGCAGTTCTTC CASTKDYLNEQFF
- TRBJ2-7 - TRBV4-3 TGCGCCAGCAGCCAAGGCGGGGGGGACAGGGTTAGCGAGCAGTACTTC CASSQGGGDRVSEQYF
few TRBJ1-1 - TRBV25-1 TGTGCCAGCAGTGAAGTGAACACTGAAGCTTTCTTT CASSEVNTEAFF
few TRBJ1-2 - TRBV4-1 TGCGCCAGCAGCCAAGATTTCTCGGGCTACACCTTC CASSQDFSGYTF
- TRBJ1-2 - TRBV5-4 TGTGCCAGCAGCTCAGGGTATGGCTACACCTTC CASSSGYGYTF
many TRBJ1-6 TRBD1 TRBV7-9 TGTGCCAGCAGCCTCCGGGACAGGGCTAATTCACCCCTCCACTTT CASSLRDRANSPLHF
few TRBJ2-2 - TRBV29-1 TGCAGCGTCCTTCGTTCCGGGGAGCTGTTTTTT CSVLRSGELFF
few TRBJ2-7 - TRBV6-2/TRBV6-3 TGTGCCAGCAGACGGGACATACTAAGCTCCTACGAGCAGTACTTC CASRRDILSSYEQYF
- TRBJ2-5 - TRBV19 TGTGCCAGTAGAGTAACAGGATTCCAAGAGACCCAGTACTTC CASRVTGFQETQYF
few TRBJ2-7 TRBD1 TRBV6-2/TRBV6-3 TGTGCCAGCAGTTGGGACAGGGGTGCCTACGAGCAGTACTTC CASSWDRGAYEQYF